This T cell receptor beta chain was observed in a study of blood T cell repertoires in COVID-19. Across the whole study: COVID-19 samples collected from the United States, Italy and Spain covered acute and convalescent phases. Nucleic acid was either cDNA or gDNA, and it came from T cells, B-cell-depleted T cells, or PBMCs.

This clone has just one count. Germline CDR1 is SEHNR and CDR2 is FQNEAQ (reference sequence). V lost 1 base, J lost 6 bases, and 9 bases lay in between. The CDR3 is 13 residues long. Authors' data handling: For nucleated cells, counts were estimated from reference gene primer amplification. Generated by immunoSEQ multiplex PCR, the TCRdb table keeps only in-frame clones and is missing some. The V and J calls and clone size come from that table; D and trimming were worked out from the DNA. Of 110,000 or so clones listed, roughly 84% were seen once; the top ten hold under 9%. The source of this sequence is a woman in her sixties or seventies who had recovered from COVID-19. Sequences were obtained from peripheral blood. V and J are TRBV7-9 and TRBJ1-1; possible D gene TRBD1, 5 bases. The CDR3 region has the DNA TGTGCCAGCAGCTTAGATGGGGGGTCTGAAGCTTTCTTT. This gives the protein CASSLDGGSEAFF.